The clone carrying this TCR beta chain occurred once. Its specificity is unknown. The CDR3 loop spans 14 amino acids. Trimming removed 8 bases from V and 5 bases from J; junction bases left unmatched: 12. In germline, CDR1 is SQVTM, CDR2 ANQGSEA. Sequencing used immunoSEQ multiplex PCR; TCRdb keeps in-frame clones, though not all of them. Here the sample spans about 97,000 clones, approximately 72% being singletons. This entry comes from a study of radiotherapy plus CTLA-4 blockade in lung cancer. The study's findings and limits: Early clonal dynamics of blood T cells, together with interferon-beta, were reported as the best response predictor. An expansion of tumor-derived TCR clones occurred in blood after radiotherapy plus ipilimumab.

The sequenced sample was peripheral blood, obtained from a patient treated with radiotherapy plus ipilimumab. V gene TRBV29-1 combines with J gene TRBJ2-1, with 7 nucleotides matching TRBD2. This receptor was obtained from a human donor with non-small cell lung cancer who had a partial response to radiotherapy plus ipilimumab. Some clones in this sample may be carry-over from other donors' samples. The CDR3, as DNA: TGCAGCACCTATTCTAGCGGCATAAACAATGAGCAGTTCTTC. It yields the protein CSTYSSGINNEQFF.